These 12 T cell receptor beta chains came from one sample sequenced in a study of blood T cell repertoires in COVID-19. Generated by immunoSEQ multiplex PCR, the TCRdb table keeps only in-frame clones and is missing some. The profile shows about 370,000 clones, around 87% of them singletons. Sequencing used PBMCs or T cells enriched from blood (not recorded which). The receptors derive from a man aged 18 to 30 who had recovered from COVID-19.

The V and J genes are TRBV6-5 and TRBJ2-7; TRBD1 might be the D (5 bases). CDR1 is MNHEY and CDR2 is SVGAGI in the germline V gene. This CDR3 spans 15 amino acids. V dropped 2 bases and J dropped 3 bases, with 14 bases sitting between them. CDR3 nucleotide sequence: TGTGCCAGCAGTTACCAAGGAGACAGCTTCTACGAGCAGTACTTC. This sequence encodes CASSYQGDSFYEQYF.

This clone appeared a few times. The V call is TRBV4-1, the J call TRBJ2-1; the match to TRBD2 covers 9 bases. Unmatched junction bases numbered 8, after V lost 3 bases and J lost 2 bases. The CDR3 consists of 17 residues. Per germline, CDR1 MGHRA and CDR2 YSYEKL. CDR3 sequence reads: CASSQDASGRPYNEQFF. The CDR3 coding sequence is TGCGCCAGCAGCCAGGACGCCAGCGGGAGGCCCTACAATGAGCAGTTCTTC.

This rearrangement joins TRBV6-5 to TRBJ2-3; 10 bases map to TRBD2. V lost 8 bases and J lost 5; bases outside the gene matches: 10. The CDR3 sequence is 15 residues long. CDR1 is MNHEY, CDR2 SVGAGI, per germline. The CDR3 DNA is TGTGCCAGCTCGAAAAGCGGGAGGGCCCTAGATACGCAGTATTTT. It is translated as CASSKSGRALDTQYF.

This rearrangement joins TRBV19 to TRBJ1-2, with 9 bases matching TRBD1. V gave up 7 bases and J gave up 11 bases; unmatched junction bases: 11. Germline assignment: CDR1 LNHDA and CDR2 SQIVND (reference sequence). CDR3 length: 13 amino acids. The DNA for the CDR3 is TGTGCCAGTAAATTGGGACAGGGTATTTGGTACACCTTC. Translation gives CASKLGQGIWYTF. Full variable domain (remainder filled in from reference TRBV19 and TRBJ1-2): DGGITQSPKYLFRKEGQNVTLSCEQNLNHDAMYWYRQDPGQGLRLIYYSQIVNDFQKGDIAEGYSVSREKKESFPLTVTSAQKNPTAFYLCASKLGQGIWYTFGSGTRLTVV.

The CDR3 DNA sequence: TGTGCCAGCAGACCAGTTTGGTTTAACAGGGGTGGCTCACCCCTCCACTTT. Translation gives CASRPVWFNRGGSPLHF. The rearrangement joins TRBV28 to TRBJ1-6; TRBD1 matches 7 bases. CDR3 length: 17 residues. The junction had 18 bases not matched to a gene; V was cut back by 6 bases and J by 10 bases. Germline V lookup: CDR1 MDHEN, CDR2 SYDVKM.

J is TRBJ1-1 and V is TRBV7-9; D call uncertain. Germline loops: CDR1 SEHNR, CDR2 FQNEAQ (reference sequence). The CDR3 spans 13 residues. Trimming removed 6 bases at V and 1 base at J, with 9 bases between. The CDR3 region has the DNA TGTGCCAGCAGACCGAGCCCGAACACTGAAGCTTTCTTT. Translation gives CASRPSPNTEAFF. Together with reference TRBV7-9 and TRBJ1-1, the CDR3 gives the full variable domain: DTGVSQNPRHKITKRGQNVTFRCDPISEHNRLYWYRQTLGQGPEFLTYFQNEAQLEKSRLLSDRFSAERPKGSFSTLEIQRTEQGDSAMYLCASRPSPNTEAFFGQGTRLTVV.

The chain uses TRBV2 and TRBJ1-2; weak D call: TRBD1 (6 bases). The CDR3 consists of 15 residues. Trimming left V 5 bases short and J 0 bases short, with 13 bases between. Germline values: CDR1 SNHLY, CDR2 FYNNEI. The CDR3 coding sequence is TGTGCCAGCAGTATCAAGACAGGAGCTAACTATGGCTACACCTTC. Encoded protein: CASSIKTGANYGYTF.

This chain connects TRBV19 to TRBJ2-5, with TRBD1 matching over 10 bases. Unmatched junction bases numbered 4, after V lost 5 bases and J lost 4 bases. The germline V gene has CDR1 LNHDA and CDR2 SQIVND (reference sequence). This CDR3 is 14 amino acids long. The CDR3 spells CASSARDRGETQYF. In DNA form, the CDR3 reads TGTGCCAGTAGTGCGAGGGACAGGGGAGAGACCCAGTACTTC.

The genes are TRBV4-1 and TRBJ1-5; D gene uncertain. The germline V gene has CDR1 MGHRA and CDR2 YSYEKL. Between the trimmed V and J ends, which lost 1 base and 4 bases, there was a span of 8 bases. The CDR3 spans 14 residues. The CDR3 here is CASSQGGYNQPQHF. The CDR3 bases are TGCGCCAGCAGCCAAGGAGGTTATAATCAGCCCCAGCATTTT.

V and J are TRBV3-1 (or the pseudogene TRBV3-2) and TRBJ2-5; D not resolved. The CDR3 sequence is 13 residues long. CDR1 and CDR2 (germline): LGHDT, YNNKEL (reference sequence). V was pared by 2 bases and J by 2 bases, with 6 bases between. The CDR3 DNA reads TGTGCCAGCAGCCAAATCTTGCAAGAGACCCAGTACTTC. Translating gives CASSQILQETQYF.

This clone came up once. The rearrangement joins TRBV9 to TRBJ2-1; D is perhaps TRBD2 (6 bases). The length of the CDR3 is 15 residues. Looked up from germline, CDR1 is SGDLS and CDR2 is YYNGEE. The V end lost 0 bases, the J end lost 4 bases, and 11 bases lay between the germline ends. CDR3 loop: CASSVAGRDYNEQFF. In DNA, the CDR3 is TGTGCCAGCAGCGTAGCGGGGCGGGATTACAATGAGCAGTTCTTC.

This clone showed up just a few times. This chain uses TRBV9 with TRBJ2-2; TRBD2 matches at 13 bases. J was trimmed by 7 bases and V by 4 bases; bases with no gene match: 13. This CDR3 is 18 amino acids long. Per germline, CDR1 SGDLS and CDR2 YYNGEE. Here the CDR3 reads CASSSNTAGLAGIGELFF. In DNA form, the CDR3 reads TGTGCCAGCAGCTCTAACACCGCGGGACTAGCGGGAATCGGGGAGCTGTTTTTT.